This is a list of T cell receptor beta chains from one sample in a study of blood T cells in healthy people across ages. TCRdb called the 5' RACE reads again in MiXCR, with one record for every CDR3 protein. The repertoire includes roughly 2 million distinct CDR3 sequences, around half of them detected once, and more than 2% sits in the top ten. Material for sequencing was blood. These TCRs come from a middle-aged woman in good health. Both conserved end residues are part of each CDR3. The order of the fields is D gene, V gene, clone size, J gene, CDR3 length, CDR3 DNA, CDR3 protein. D genes are given only for firm matches. Rows may omit the clone size; those that give it use once, few, many or a size class.

>NA|TRBV27|few|TRBJ2-5|14
TGTGCCAGCAGTTTATCGGTCGCACAAGAGACCCAGTACTTC
CASSLSVAQETQYF
>NA|TRBV21-1|NA|TRBJ2-7|16
TGTGCCAGCAGCATTCCCCGGGCAGGGGGGGGTTACGAGCAGTACTTC
CASSIPRAGGGYEQYF
>TRBD2|TRBV20-1|NA|TRBJ2-1|14
TGCAGTCCCTCTTCGGGGGGGCGTCAGAATGAGCAGTTCTTC
CSPSSGGRQNEQFF
>NA|TRBV18|few|TRBJ2-5|15
TGTGCCAGCTCACCACGTGTTTCAGGAGGAGAGACCCAGTACTTC
CASSPRVSGGETQYF
>NA|TRBV5-6|NA|TRBJ2-3|15
TGTGCCAGCAGCTACCGAACAGGGCCCGGGGATACGCAGTATTTT
CASSYRTGPGDTQYF
>TRBD1|TRBV14|NA|TRBJ2-1|16
TGTGCCAGCAGCCCCCGACAGGGGGCGAGGTACAATGAGCAGTTCTTC
CASSPRQGARYNEQFF
>NA|TRBV25-1|NA|TRBJ1-2|13
TGTGCCAGCAGTGAAAGGAGACAGGAGGGCTACACCTTC
CASSERRQEGYTF
>NA|TRBV5-1|NA|TRBJ1-1|12
TGCGCCAGCAGCTGGGGCCCCGCTGAAGCTTTCTTT
CASSWGPAEAFF
>NA|TRBV18|NA|TRBJ1-4|15
TGTGCCAGCTCACCTCAGGCAAGTCCTAATGAAAAACTGTTTTTT
CASSPQASPNEKLFF
>NA|TRBV6-5|NA|TRBJ1-4|15
TGTGCCAGCAGTTACTCGGCAGGGACTAATGAAAAACTGTTTTTT
CASSYSAGTNEKLFF
>NA|TRBV24-1|few|TRBJ2-1|13
TGTGCCACCAGTGATTTCGGTTTAAATGAGCAGTTCTTC
CATSDFGLNEQFF
>NA|TRBV9|once|TRBJ2-3|16
TGTGCCAGCAGCGTAGAGGGGGGGAGTTACACAGATACGCAGTATTTT
CASSVEGGSYTDTQYF
>NA|TRBV28|few|TRBJ1-1|15
TGTGCCAGCAGTTTAAGGCCCCAGCGAAGGACTGAAGCTTTCTTT
CASSLRPQRRTEAFF
>NA|TRBV7-9|NA|TRBJ2-1|15
TGTGCCAGCAGCTTAATAGCCGTGGGGTACAATGAGCAGTTCTTC
CASSLIAVGYNEQFF
>NA|TRBV7-9|NA|TRBJ1-2|13
TGTGCCAGCAACCGCGAAGGCCCCCGAGGCTACACCTTC
CASNREGPRGYTF
>NA|TRBV7-9|NA|TRBJ2-6|13
TGTGCCAGCGGCCTAACTGGGGCCAACGTCCTGACTTTC
CASGLTGANVLTF
>NA|TRBV6-1|NA|TRBJ2-3|14
TGTGCCAGCAGTGGGCTACTGCCTGCAGATACGCAGTATTTT
CASSGLLPADTQYF
>NA|TRBV5-1|NA|TRBJ1-6|16
TGCGCCAGCAGCCAAGGACAGAATCGGGCTAATTCACCCCTCCACTTT
CASSQGQNRANSPLHF
>TRBD2|TRBV20-1|few|TRBJ2-5|11
TGCAGGGCGGGGGGCCAAGAGACCCAGTACTTC
CRAGGQETQYF
>NA|TRBV10-3|NA|TRBJ2-5|15
TGTGCCATCAGTGAGTCAGGAGACACACTAGAGACCCAGTACTTC
CAISESGDTLETQYF
>NA|TRBV27|NA|TRBJ2-7|15
TGTGCCAGCAGTGACTCGGGGGGCCGATACAATGAGCAGTACTTC
CASSDSGGRYNEQYF
>NA|TRBV7-6|NA|TRBJ2-7|16
TGTGCCAGCAGCTTAGGGCCGAGAGGCAACTCCTACGAGCAGTACTTC
CASSLGPRGNSYEQYF
>NA|TRBV6-2/TRBV6-3|few|TRBJ2-1|11
TGTGCCAGCAGTTACTCCTCTGGGCAGTTCTTC
CASSYSSGQFF
>TRBD2|TRBV9|NA|TRBJ2-1|18
TGTGCCAGCAGCGTAGAGGGAATAGCGGGAGCCTCCTACAATGAGCAGTTCTTC
CASSVEGIAGASYNEQFF
>NA|TRBV20-1|NA|TRBJ2-7|11
TGCAGTGCATTAGACTACTACGAGCAGTACTTC
CSALDYYEQYF
>NA|TRBV7-9|NA|TRBJ2-6|15
TGTGCCAGCAGCTTAGCCGGGACCAGGGCCAACGTCCTGACTTTC
CASSLAGTRANVLTF
>NA|TRBV20-1|NA|TRBJ1-4|13
TGCAGTGCTAGCAGTGGAGTCGAGGAAAAACTGTTTTTT
CSASSGVEEKLFF
>NA|TRBV20-1|NA|TRBJ2-3|11
TGCAGTGCTCTCTCCCTGCCCACGCAGTATTTT
CSALSLPTQYF
>NA|TRBV6-1|NA|TRBJ2-5|16
TGTGCCAGCAGACGAACAGCCCCGGGGGTCCAAGAGACCCAGTACTTC
CASRRTAPGVQETQYF
>NA|TRBV9|few|TRBJ2-7|16
TGTGCCAGCAGCGTAGCAGTACAGGTGAGCTCCTACGAGCAGTACTTC
CASSVAVQVSSYEQYF
>NA|TRBV6-2/TRBV6-3|NA|TRBJ2-6|19
TGTGCCAGCAAGTTACGAGCTACAGGGTCCCCCTCTGGGGCCAACGTCCTGACTTTC
CASKLRATGSPSGANVLTF
>TRBD1|TRBV12-3/TRBV12-4|NA|TRBJ1-2|11
TGTGCCAACCCAGGGGGCGATGGCTACACCTTC
CANPGGDGYTF
>NA|TRBV20-1|NA|TRBJ2-5|14
TGCAGTGCTAGAACAGGCCGGAACCAAGAGACCCAGTACTTC
CSARTGRNQETQYF
>NA|TRBV9|NA|TRBJ2-1|15
TGTGCCAGCAGCGTAGAAGGGAGGCACTACAATGAGCAGTTCTTC
CASSVEGRHYNEQFF
>NA|TRBV20-1|NA|TRBJ1-1|12
TGCAGTGCTAGCGGTGGGGTCACTGAAGCTTTCTTT
CSASGGVTEAFF
>NA|TRBV29-1|NA|TRBJ2-5|18
TGCAGCTGTTCGACTCCTTTAGGCCCTAGGGGGATTAAAGAGACCCAGTACTTC
CSCSTPLGPRGIKETQYF